This entry lists 30 T cell receptor beta chains sequenced from one sample in a study of vaccination and CD4 T cells after COVID-19 (dated by TCRdb to between 2022 and 2023). The intended sense of this specimen's time point label: late sampling 161 to 241 days after vaccination in a few convalescent patients. The treatment or condition label of this sample denotes: roughly 10-day PBMC culture with coronavirus spike peptide pools or control peptides (ViraFEST assay). These receptors' antigens are unknown. The library was obtained by PCR. Sequencing was performed on an Illumina iSeq 100. At the Johns Hopkins FTIC core, DNA from the cultured CD4+ T cells underwent TCR sequencing with the Oncomine TCR Beta short-read assay. TCRdb reprocessed the public reads (quality trimming at Q25 with fastp, clone calling with MiXCR) and kept in-frame beta chains. Rows with a matching CDR3 protein are joined into one entry that keeps the most common DNA and genes. The sample table shows approximately 25,000 distinct CDR3 sequences, and over 25% are seen once. Less than 9% of the sample comes from the top ten.

This sample comprised CD4+ T cells from blood, cultured in vitro, obtained about 7 months after SARS-CoV-2 vaccination. Receptor source: a human donor who had recovered from COVID-19.

By frequency in the sample, this clonotype is medium-sized (0.01 to 0.1%). For the CDR3, the DNA is TGTGCCAGCAGCCCCCAGCAGGCCCCGGGCGAGCAGTACTTC. Its protein product is CASSPQQAPGEQYF. The V and J genes are TRBV5-4 and TRBJ2-7; no firm D call. The CDR3 covers 14 residues. Deletions cut 4 bases from V and 6 bases from J, with 17 bases between. Germline V gene data show CDR1 as SGHNT and CDR2 as YYREEE (reference sequence).

The chain carries TRBV20-1 and TRBJ2-1, with 7 bases matching TRBD2. Germline V gene lookup returns CDR1 DFQATT and CDR2 SNEGSKA (reference sequence). The CDR3 totals 14 residues. With 3 bases clipped from V and 3 bases from J, the junction kept 5 bases outside the gene matches. CDR3 sequence reads: CSASSRGVYNEQFF. Here the CDR3 DNA reads TGCAGTGCTAGTAGTCGGGGGGTCTACAATGAGCAGTTCTTC.

The table lists this clonotype with a count of one. This chain uses TRBV7-8 with TRBJ2-3; no clear D. Germline V gene lookup returns CDR1 SGHVS and CDR2 FQNEAQ. The V end was cut by 6 bases, the J end by 0 bases, with 10 bases between. The CDR3 runs 14 residues. CDR3 sequence reads: CASRPRTSTDTQYF. In DNA, the CDR3 is TGTGCCAGCAGACCTCGAACTAGCACAGATACGCAGTATTTT.

The V call is TRBV7-3, the J call TRBJ2-6; weak D call: TRBD2 (7 bases). Germline V gives CDR1 SGHTA, CDR2 FQGTGA. The CDR3 runs to 16 residues. Trimming cost V 5 bases and J 0 bases, with 11 bases left between them. CDR3 in DNA: TGTGCCAGCAGCCTAGGGGGGGGCTCTGGGGCCAACGTCCTGACTTTC. Its translation: CASSLGGGSGANVLTF.

This clonotype came up a few times. The chain combines TRBV20-1 with TRBJ2-5; D is undetermined. V was shortened by 0 bases and J by 0 bases, with 8 bases between the two germline ends. This CDR3 spans 14 amino acids. The germline gives CDR1 DFQATT, CDR2 SNEGSKA (reference sequence). The CDR3 nucleotides read TGCAGTGCTAGAGAACAGCAGTACCAAGAGACCCAGTACTTC. The encoded protein is CSAREQQYQETQYF.

The chain has TRBV24-1 and TRBJ2-1, with 9 bases fitting TRBD1. The germline gives CDR1 KGHDR, CDR2 SFDVKD. This CDR3 contains 15 residues. The V gene end was trimmed by 2 bases and the J gene end by 6 bases; junction bases not matched to a gene: 4. CDR3 sequence: CATSDSRTGANEQFF. The CDR3 nucleotides read TGTGCCACCAGTGATTCCCGGACAGGGGCCAATGAGCAGTTCTTC.

This clonotype was counted between two and nine times. The rearrangement links TRBV7-6 to TRBJ1-2, with no clear D. Germline V lookup: CDR1 SGHVS, CDR2 FNYEAQ. V shed 5 bases and J shed 7 bases, with 14 bases lying between them. The CDR3 consists of 13 residues. This chain's CDR3 is CASSRDQGFGYTF. CDR3 DNA sequence: TGTGCCAGCAGCCGAGACCAAGGGTTTGGCTACACCTTC.

In this sample, this clonotype turned up a few times. The V gene is TRBV20-1, the J gene TRBJ1-5; tentative D call: TRBD1 (6 bases). CDR1 DFQATT and CDR2 SNEGSKA come from the germline V gene (reference sequence). V lost 0 bases and J lost 11, with 23 bases in between. The CDR3 runs to 16 residues. For the CDR3, the DNA is TGCAGTGCTAGAGATATTTCAGGGAACCTAGGGGGGGCCCAGCATTTT. This translates into CSARDISGNLGGAQHF.

The rearrangement joins TRBV11-2 to TRBJ2-7, with 14 nucleotides matching TRBD2. With 5 bases clipped from V and 4 bases from J, the junction kept 4 bases outside the gene matches. This CDR3 region has 15 residues. Germline CDR1 reads SGHAT; CDR2 reads FQNNGV. The CDR3 loop reads CASSRGLAGVYEQYF. DNA for the CDR3: TGTGCCAGCAGCAGGGGACTAGCGGGAGTGTACGAGCAGTACTTC.

This clonotype was counted between two and nine times. The V call is TRBV20-1, the J call TRBJ2-1, with a tentative D call TRBD1 (5 bases). CDR3 length: 14 residues. Germline V gives CDR1 DFQATT, CDR2 SNEGSKA (reference sequence). The V and J ends lost 5 bases and 0 bases respectively, with 11 bases between them. DNA of the CDR3: TGCAGTGCTCCCAGACAGTACTCCTACAATGAGCAGTTCTTC. Translation: CSAPRQYSYNEQFF.

This chain connects TRBV7-2 to TRBJ2-3; 9 nucleotides agree with TRBD1. Germline V lookup: CDR1 SGHTA, CDR2 FQGNSA. The CDR3 spans 14 residues. The junction had 3 bases not matched to a gene; V was cut back by 3 bases and J by 5 bases. CDR3 sequence reads: CASSFGQGLDTQYF. The CDR3 nucleotides are TGTGCCAGCAGCTTCGGACAGGGGTTAGATACGCAGTATTTT.

This clonotype was counted only a few times. The CDR3, as DNA: TGCAGTGCTAGACAGTTATCAATACTAACCAAAAACATTCAGTACTTC. It encodes CSARQLSILTKNIQYF. This chain joins TRBV20-1 and TRBJ2-4; D not resolved. The germline gives CDR1 DFQATT, CDR2 SNEGSKA (reference sequence). The CDR3 contains 16 residues. V was cut by 2 bases and J by 2 bases, with 16 bases left in between.

The genes are TRBV20-1 and TRBJ1-5; 7 bases match TRBD1. In germline, CDR1 is DFQATT, CDR2 SNEGSKA (reference sequence). The CDR3 extends over 14 amino acids. The ends lost 5 bases at V and 4 bases at J; junction bases unmatched: 8. Here the CDR3 DNA reads TGCAGTGCTCCACCGGGACAGTCGAATCAGCCCCAGCATTTT. Translation gives CSAPPGQSNQPQHF.

The chain has TRBV27 and TRBJ2-1; 8 bases line up with TRBD2. Germline V gives CDR1 MNHEY, CDR2 SMNVEV (reference sequence). The CDR3 sequence is 17 residues long. J was trimmed by 3 bases and V by 1 base; bases with no gene match: 8. CDR3 sequence reads: CASSLLFTGTSYNEQFF. The CDR3 DNA reads TGTGCCAGCAGTTTATTATTCACCGGGACTAGCTACAATGAGCAGTTCTTC.

This clonotype showed up just a few times. The CDR3 DNA reads as TGTGCCAGCAGCTCGGGACTAGCCCACGAGCAGTACTTC. Its protein is CASSSGLAHEQYF. V gene TRBV7-9 combines with J gene TRBJ2-7, with 9 positions matching TRBD2. The J segment lost 5 bases and the V segment lost 4 bases, leaving 3 bases of the junction unmatched. The CDR3 sequence is 13 residues long. Germline assignment: CDR1 SEHNR and CDR2 FQNEAQ (reference sequence).

The chain is built from TRBV27 and TRBJ1-1; D gene unclear. V lost 1 base to trimming and J lost 4 bases, with 13 bases between them. Germline CDR1 MNHEY, CDR2 SMNVEV (reference sequence). The CDR3 is made up of 15 amino acids. The CDR3 coding sequence is TGTGCCAGCAGTTTATGGGGTAGGAAGATCACTGAAGCTTTCTTT. Amino acid sequence: CASSLWGRKITEAFF.

The chain recombines TRBV4-1 with TRBJ2-3; TRBD2 matches at 12 bases. Germline assignment: CDR1 MGHRA and CDR2 YSYEKL. The CDR3 covers 16 residues. The V gene end was trimmed by 2 bases and the J gene end by 6 bases; junction bases not matched to a gene: 6. Here the CDR3 reads CASSQRTSGDSDTQYF. In nucleotides, the CDR3 is TGCGCCAGCAGCCAACGGACTAGCGGGGATTCGGATACGCAGTATTTT.

The chain links TRBV7-7 to TRBJ2-7, with D perhaps matching TRBD1 or TRBD2 (5 bases each). The CDR3 loop spans 13 amino acids. Trimming shortened V by 5 bases and J by 7 bases, and 15 bases separated the two germline ends. The V gene's germline CDR1 is SSHAT and CDR2 FNYEAQ (reference sequence). Here the CDR3 reads CASSVRRDAEQYF. The CDR3 DNA is TGTGCCAGCAGCGTCCGACGGGACGCAGAGCAGTACTTC.

The rearrangement joins TRBV28 to TRBJ2-1; 7 nucleotides align to TRBD2. V shed 6 bases, J shed 6 bases, and the junction held 11 bases outside the gene matches. CDR1 is MDHEN and CDR2 is SYDVKM in the germline V gene. This CDR3 contains 15 residues. The CDR3 DNA follows: TGTGCCAGCAGCTACCCGTGGGGGGGAATCAATGAGCAGTTCTTC. It yields the protein CASSYPWGGINEQFF.

The genes are TRBV24-1 and TRBJ2-5; a possible D gene is TRBD1 (5 bases). V was pared by 4 bases and J by 0 bases, with 14 bases between. Germline V gene sequence: CDR1 KGHDR, CDR2 SFDVKD. The CDR3 spans 16 residues. CDR3 nucleotide sequence: TGTGCCACCAGTGACCCTGCTGCAGGGAACCAAGAGACCCAGTACTTC. Its protein is CATSDPAAGNQETQYF.

This clonotype has only a few counts. V usage is TRBV4-2 and J usage is TRBJ2-5; D is perhaps TRBD2 (6 bases). This CDR3 contains 15 residues. Trimming pared 1 base from V and 3 bases from J, leaving 12 bases between. Germline CDR1 is LGHNA and CDR2 is YNFKEQ. The CDR3: CASSQGIGTEETQYF. The CDR3, as DNA: TGTGCCAGCAGCCAAGGAATAGGGACTGAAGAGACCCAGTACTTC.

The genes are TRBV28 and TRBJ1-2; 8 bases agree with TRBD1. The CDR3 extends over 13 amino acids. The junction had 6 bases not matched to a gene; V was cut back by 4 bases and J by 8 bases. CDR1 is MDHEN and CDR2 is SYDVKM in the germline V gene. For the CDR3, the DNA is TGTGCCAGCAGTTCAGGGGGCCACGGCGGCTACACCTTC. Its protein is CASSSGGHGGYTF.

In this sample, this clonotype turned up a few times. This chain uses TRBV7-2 with TRBJ2-1; tentatively, D is TRBD1 or TRBD2 (5 bases each). In germline, CDR1 is SGHTA, CDR2 FQGNSA. The CDR3 contains 14 residues. V lost 5 bases and J lost 8, with 16 bases in between. This chain's CDR3 is CASSPRGSAHEQFF. The CDR3 DNA reads TGTGCCAGCAGCCCCCGGGGCAGCGCGCATGAGCAGTTCTTC.

This clonotype was seen a few times. V gene TRBV7-9 combines with J gene TRBJ2-7; D uncertain. From germline, CDR1 is SEHNR and CDR2 FQNEAQ (reference sequence). The CDR3 runs to 15 residues. The germline V and J ends were trimmed by 4 bases and 0 bases, with 13 bases remaining between them. Written as DNA, the CDR3 is TGTGCCAGCAGCTCAGACATACGGAGCTCCTACGAGCAGTACTTC. Translation: CASSSDIRSSYEQYF.

The CDR3 region is CASSSDSRGGGYTF. The CDR3 region has the DNA TGTGCCAGCAGCTCCGACTCCAGAGGGGGGGGCTACACCTTC. The gene calls are TRBV7-3 and TRBJ1-2; D may be TRBD1 (6 bases). The CDR3 totals 14 residues. Germline V gene sequence: CDR1 SGHTA, CDR2 FQGTGA. Between the trimmed V and J ends, which lost 4 bases and 8 bases, there was a span of 17 bases. The full variable domain, with the rest looked up from reference TRBV7-3 and TRBJ1-2, is GAGVSQTPSNKVTEKGKYVELRCDPISGHTALYWYRQSLGQGPEFLIYFQGTGAADDSGLPNDRFFAVRPEGSVSTLKIQRTERGDSAVYLCASSSDSRGGGYTFGSGTRLTVV.

This clonotype appeared a few times. This chain links TRBV27 with TRBJ2-3; TRBD2 aligns across 11 bases. Germline V gene sequence: CDR1 MNHEY, CDR2 SMNVEV (reference sequence). This CDR3 is 15 amino acids long. V was clipped by 6 bases and J by 4 bases; unmatched bases: 6. The CDR3 spells CASRALAGVSDTQYF. In DNA, the CDR3 is TGTGCCAGCAGGGCACTAGCGGGAGTCTCAGATACGCAGTATTTT.

The V gene is TRBV19, the J gene TRBJ2-2; TRBD2 matches 7 bases. The germline gives CDR1 LNHDA, CDR2 SQIVND (reference sequence). With 8 bases clipped from V and 2 bases from J, the junction kept 2 bases outside the gene matches. The CDR3 has 13 residues. CDR3 sequence reads: CASGGENTGELFF. In DNA form, the CDR3 reads TGTGCCAGTGGGGGGGAAAACACCGGGGAGCTGTTTTTT.

The V gene is TRBV28, the J gene TRBJ2-5; weak D call: TRBD2 (5 bases). CDR3 size: 12 residues. In germline, CDR1 is MDHEN, CDR2 SYDVKM. Trimming removed 7 bases from V and 2 bases from J, with 8 bases in between. The CDR3 protein is CASMEDQETQYF. CDR3 bases: TGTGCCAGCATGGAGGATCAAGAGACCCAGTACTTC.

This clonotype was recorded a few times. The chain couples TRBV28 to TRBJ2-2, with 10 positions matching TRBD2. Trimming removed 2 bases from V and 2 bases from J; junction bases left unmatched: 2. Germline V CDR1 and CDR2: MDHEN, SYDVKM. This CDR3 has 16 residues. CDR3 coding DNA: TGTGCCAGCAGTTTAACTAGCGGGATAAACACCGGGGAGCTGTTTTTT. This sequence encodes CASSLTSGINTGELFF.

The V and J genes are TRBV20-1 and TRBJ2-1; D might be TRBD1 (6 bases). This CDR3 spans 12 amino acids. Germline values: CDR1 DFQATT, CDR2 SNEGSKA (reference sequence). Trimming shortened V by 2 bases and J by 12 bases, and 14 bases separated the two germline ends. The CDR3 DNA follows: TGCAGTGCTAGAAGGGGGTTCAGGGGGCAGTTCTTC. This encodes CSARRGFRGQFF.